The 19 T cell receptor beta chains below all came from one sample that was sequenced in a study of T cells in Graves' hyperthyroidism and ophthalmopathy (dated by TCRdb to about 2019). The library was generated by multiplex PCR. TCRdb records Illumina HiSeq 2000 as the sequencer. TCR beta CDR3 regions were amplified from RNA transcripts. A first-round RT-PCR of the TCR CDR3 used the HTBI primer set with the Qiagen OneStep RT-PCR kit. TCRdb reprocessed the public reads (quality trimming at Q25 with fastp, clone calling with MiXCR) and kept in-frame beta chains. Entries are consolidated by CDR3 protein sequence, retaining the most common genes and DNA. Across this sample there are more than 350,000 distinct CDR3 sequences, with around 15% seen only once. Of the sample, roughly 21% falls within the top ten clones. Sequenced material: blood. These TCRs come from a woman younger than 45 with Graves' ophthalmopathy.

The chain is built from TRBV6-1 and TRBJ2-6, with D uncertain. Trimming stripped 8 bases from V and 0 bases from J, with 14 bases between. The CDR3 spans 16 residues. The germline V gene encodes CDR1 MNHNS and CDR2 SASEGT. The CDR3 reads CASLGKWGSGANVLTF. The CDR3 bases are TGTGCCAGCTTAGGCAAATGGGGCTCTGGGGCCAACGTCCTGACTTTC.

This clonotype was observed at least ten times. The rearrangement joins TRBV3-1 to TRBJ2-7; 7 nucleotides agree with TRBD2. With 1 base clipped from V and 6 bases from J, the junction kept 6 bases outside the gene matches. CDR3 length equals 14 residues. The germline CDR1 and CDR2 sequences are LGHDT and YNNKEL (reference sequence). CDR3 nucleotide sequence: TGTGCCAGCAGCCAAGTGAGACTAGCAGGCGAGCAGTACTTC. Translation: CASSQVRLAGEQYF.

This clonotype was seen at least ten times. The gene calls are TRBV18 and TRBJ1-1, with a possible D match to TRBD1 (5 bases). This CDR3 spans 15 amino acids. In germline, CDR1 is KGHSH, CDR2 LQKENI. The V end was cut by 4 bases, the J end by 2 bases, with 14 bases between. This CDR3 reads CASSLPMTANTEAFF. CDR3 bases: TGTGCCAGCTCACTCCCGATGACAGCAAACACTGAAGCTTTCTTT. Drawing the rest from reference TRBV18 and TRBJ1-1, the complete variable domain is NAGVMQNPRHLVRRRGQEARLRCSPMKGHSHVYWYRQLPEEGLKFMVYLQKENIIDESGMPKERFSAEFPKEGPSILRIQQVVRGDSAAYFCASSLPMTANTEAFFGQGTRLTVV.

This clonotype was detected ten times or more. This sequence joins TRBV5-1 and TRBJ1-1, with D possibly matching TRBD1 (5 bases). Looked up from germline, CDR1 is SGHRS and CDR2 is YFSETQ. The CDR3 length is 14 residues. The V gene lost 1 base and the J gene lost 4 bases, with 11 bases spanning the gap. As DNA, the CDR3 is TGCGCCAGCAGCTTGAGGCCCACAGGCACTGAAGCTTTCTTT. Protein: CASSLRPTGTEAFF.

This clonotype was counted ten times or more. This sequence joins TRBV7-8 and TRBJ1-1; D not resolved. This CDR3 contains 13 residues. V was clipped by 0 bases and J by 4 bases, with 6 bases between them. Germline-derived CDR1 and CDR2 are SGHVS and FQNEAQ. The CDR3 sequence is CASSLAYGTEAFF. In DNA form, the CDR3 reads TGTGCCAGCAGCTTAGCGTATGGCACTGAAGCTTTCTTT.

This clonotype was detected ten times or more. The V call is TRBV4-1, the J call TRBJ1-1; no firm D call. Germline CDR1 reads MGHRA; CDR2 reads YSYEKL. The CDR3 is made up of 13 amino acids. The V end was cut by 0 bases, the J end by 4 bases, with 6 bases between. CDR3 sequence: CASSQEHLTEAFF. The CDR3, as DNA: TGCGCCAGCAGCCAAGAACATCTCACTGAAGCTTTCTTT.

The sample holds many counts of this clonotype. The chain has TRBV11-3 and TRBJ2-5; D gene ambiguous. CDR3 size: 13 residues. CDR1 and CDR2 from the germline V gene are SGHNT and YENEEA. V lost 1 base, J lost 3 bases, and 6 bases lay in between. CDR3 sequence reads: CASSLGPKETQYF. The CDR3, as DNA: TGTGCCAGCAGCTTAGGGCCAAAAGAGACCCAGTACTTC. The full variable domain, in which reference TRBV11-3 and TRBJ2-5 provide the parts outside the CDR3, is EAGVVQSPRYKIIEKKQPVAFWCNPISGHNTLYWYLQNLGQGPELLIRYENEEAVDDSQLPKDRFSAERLKGVDSTLKIQPAELGDSAVYLCASSLGPKETQYFGPGTRLLVL.

This clonotype was counted ten times or more. V and J are TRBV7-9 and TRBJ2-5; D may be TRBD1 (5 bases). There are 14 residues in the CDR3. Trimming cost V 3 bases and J 5 bases, with 13 bases left between them. The germline V gene has CDR1 SEHNR and CDR2 FQNEAQ (reference sequence). The CDR3 bases are TGTGCCAGCAGCTTGCCAGGGATGATGGAGACCCAGTACTTC. Its protein is CASSLPGMMETQYF. Full variable domain (rest looked up from reference TRBV7-9 and TRBJ2-5): DTGVSQNPRHKITKRGQNVTFRCDPISEHNRLYWYRQTLGQGPEFLTYFQNEAQLEKSRLLSDRFSAERPKGSFSTLEIQRTEQGDSAMYLCASSLPGMMETQYFGPGTRLLVL.

This clonotype has a count of ten or more. One end of the junction varies from germline; a read error may be responsible. The chain carries TRBV11-2 and TRBJ2-2; 7 bases map to TRBD2. This CDR3 contains 18 residues. Germline CDR1 and CDR2: SGHAT and FQNNGV. CDR3 coding DNA: TGTGCCAGCAGCTTAGTGGGTTTGACAGCGGGAAACACCGAGGAGCTGTTTTTT. This encodes CASSLVGLTAGNTEELFF. Filled out from reference TRBV11-2 and TRBJ2-2, the complete variable domain reads EAGVAQSPRYKIIEKRQSVAFWCNPISGHATLYWYQQILGQGPKLLIQFQNNGVVDDSQLPKDRFSAERLKGVDSTLKIQPAKLEDSAVYLCASSLVGLTAGNTEELFFGEGSRLTVL.

This clonotype occurred a few times. V is TRBV5-6 and J is TRBJ2-6; D is unclear. There are 16 residues in the CDR3. The ends were cut back, 1 base at V and 1 base at J, with 9 bases in the middle. Germline loops: CDR1 SGHDT, CDR2 YYEEEE. The DNA of the CDR3 is TGTGCCAGCAGCTTGTTTCTCCTATCTGGGGCCAACGTCCTGACTTTC. Residues: CASSLFLLSGANVLTF.

The chain combines TRBV12-3 or TRBV12-4 with TRBJ2-7; unclear D gene. The CDR3 covers 12 residues. V was pared by 8 bases and J by 4 bases, with 12 bases between. CDR3 in amino acids: CASGVRRYEQYF. CDR3 nucleotides: TGTGCCAGCGGGGTTCGGCGATACGAGCAGTACTTC.

This clonotype was seen ten or more times. The chain has TRBV7-2 and TRBJ2-1; D is uncertain. The germline V gene has CDR1 SGHTA and CDR2 FQGNSA. CDR3 size: 14 residues. The ends were cut back, 1 base at V and 5 bases at J, with 9 bases in the middle. CDR3 nucleotide sequence: TGTGCCAGCAGCTTAGGTGGTAGCCACAATGAGCAGTTCTTC. Amino acids: CASSLGGSHNEQFF.

This clonotype was seen many times. V and J are TRBV18 and TRBJ2-7, with 12 nucleotides matching TRBD2. Losses at the gene ends were 3 bases for V and 3 bases for J; bases not matched to a gene: 6. Per germline, CDR1 KGHSH and CDR2 LQKENI. CDR3 length: 16 residues. The CDR3 sequence: CASSPGASGGVYEQYF. As DNA, the CDR3 is TGTGCCAGCTCACCCGGGGCTAGCGGGGGGGTCTACGAGCAGTACTTC.

This clonotype was observed a handful of times. The chain employs TRBV18 and TRBJ2-7; the D gene is possibly TRBD2 (6 bases). Per the germline V gene, CDR1 is KGHSH and CDR2 is LQKENI. The CDR3 length is 15 residues. Trimming took 6 bases from V and 9 from J, leaving 24 bases between them. The CDR3: CASSPESTRTTTQYF. CDR3 nucleotides: TGTGCCAGCTCCCCAGAAAGCACTAGGACTACGACGCAGTACTTC.

This clonotype came up many times. The chain carries TRBV28 and TRBJ2-5; D possibly corresponds to TRBD2 (5 bases). The CDR3 is 15 amino acids. Trimming took 5 bases from V and 3 from J, leaving 16 bases between them. The germline V gene has CDR1 MDHEN and CDR2 SYDVKM. The CDR3 DNA follows: TGTGCCAGCAGTCCCTCAGGACTTACTAAAGAGACCCAGTACTTC. Translated, it gives CASSPSGLTKETQYF.

Concerning this clonotype: A much larger clone differs by one base, so this may be a read error. The chain couples TRBV6-2 or TRBV6-3 to TRBJ2-7; 7 nucleotides align to TRBD1. Germline loops: CDR1 MNHEY, CDR2 SVGEGT. The CDR3 has 14 amino acids. As DNA, the CDR3 is TGTACCAGCAGTAACAGGGGCAATGCCTACGAGCAGTACTTC. Amino acid sequence: CTSSNRGNAYEQYF.

This clonotype was seen many times. The gene calls are TRBV5-1 and TRBJ2-7; D is ambiguous. Germline loops: CDR1 SGHRS, CDR2 YFSETQ. V lost 0 bases to trimming and J lost 2 bases, with 9 bases between them. The CDR3 covers 14 residues. The CDR3 nucleotides are TGCGCCAGCAGCTTGGATCCGGGCACCTACGAGCAGTACTTC. This gives the protein CASSLDPGTYEQYF.

The V gene is TRBV20-1, the J gene TRBJ2-7; D is perhaps TRBD1 (5 bases). CDR3 length: 16 amino acids. Trimming took off 2 bases at V and 1 base at J, with 18 bases between the two ends. The germline V gene has CDR1 DFQATT and CDR2 SNEGSKA (reference sequence). DNA of the CDR3: TGCAGTGCTAGACACCCCCCCAGGGCGAGATCCTACGAGCAGTACTTC. This codes for CSARHPPRARSYEQYF.

This clonotype appeared many times. The V and J genes are TRBV6-1 and TRBJ2-7; D is undetermined. The CDR3 runs 13 residues. The V and J ends lost 2 bases and 3 bases respectively, with 8 bases between them. Germline V gene lookup returns CDR1 MNHNS and CDR2 SASEGT. In DNA, the CDR3 is TGTGCCAGCAGTGAAAACGTAGACTACGAGCAGTACTTC. Its protein product is CASSENVDYEQYF.